Listed below are T cell receptor beta chains from one sample, sequenced in a study of blood T cell repertoires in COVID-19. Clones were sequenced by immunoSEQ multiplex PCR, and TCRdb holds only the in-frame ones, with some missing. The sample records roughly 200,000 clones, around 83% being singletons. The sequenced material came from peripheral blood. These receptors were taken from a woman at least 80 years old with COVID-19, enrolled during active disease. Both conserved end residues are part of each CDR3. D genes are given only for firm matches. Size is stated for part of the rows, as once, few or many counts, or as a class when the clone is expanded.

clone size: -; D gene: -; V gene: TRBV5-4; J gene: TRBJ2-1; CDR3 DNA: TGTGCCAGCAGCTCCCCGCAGGGTCCTCGGTTCTTC; CDR3 protein: CASSSPQGPRFF
clone size: few; D gene: TRBD2; V gene: TRBV19; J gene: TRBJ2-1; CDR3 DNA: TGTGCCAGTAGTATTCTGGGTAGTTGGGGACTAGCGGGGGTCAGCTCCTACAATGAGCAGTTCTTC; CDR3 protein: CASSILGSWGLAGVSSYNEQFF
clone size: once; D gene: -; V gene: TRBV5-1; J gene: TRBJ2-2; CDR3 DNA: TGCGCCAGCAGCCTCGGACTGACGAACACCGGGGAGCTGTTTTTT; CDR3 protein: CASSLGLTNTGELFF
clone size: few; D gene: TRBD2; V gene: TRBV28; J gene: TRBJ2-3; CDR3 DNA: TGTGCCAGCAGTACGGGTGGGCTAGCGGGAGGCAGCACAGATACGCAGTATTTT; CDR3 protein: CASSTGGLAGGSTDTQYF
clone size: few; D gene: -; V gene: TRBV28; J gene: TRBJ1-2; CDR3 DNA: TGTGCCAGCAGAACAGGATTAGTCTATGGCTACGCCTTC; CDR3 protein: CASRTGLVYGYAF
clone size: -; D gene: TRBD1; V gene: TRBV6-2/TRBV6-3; J gene: TRBJ2-7; CDR3 DNA: TGTGCCAGCAGCCTAAGGACAGGGGGCAACGAGCAGTACTTC; CDR3 protein: CASSLRTGGNEQYF
clone size: -; D gene: -; V gene: TRBV6-4; J gene: TRBJ2-1; CDR3 DNA: TGTGCCAGCAGTACCGGACTAAACAATGAGCAGTTCTTC; CDR3 protein: CASSTGLNNEQFF
clone size: -; D gene: TRBD1; V gene: TRBV18; J gene: TRBJ1-2; CDR3 DNA: TGTGCCAGCTCACCCACGACAGGGGAGGGTGGCTACACCTTC; CDR3 protein: CASSPTTGEGGYTF
clone size: -; D gene: -; V gene: TRBV24-1; J gene: TRBJ2-1; CDR3 DNA: TGTGCCACCAGTGAGGGGGGTAGCGGACGCTCCAATGAGCAGTTCTTC; CDR3 protein: CATSEGGSGRSNEQFF
clone size: -; D gene: -; V gene: TRBV5-1; J gene: TRBJ1-3; CDR3 DNA: TGCGCCAGCAGCTTGGGAACAACCTTTGGAAACACCATATATTTT; CDR3 protein: CASSLGTTFGNTIYF
clone size: -; D gene: TRBD2; V gene: TRBV2; J gene: TRBJ2-1; CDR3 DNA: TGTGCCAGCAGTGGAGGACTAGCCCCCGTCTTC; CDR3 protein: CASSGGLAPVF
clone size: -; D gene: -; V gene: TRBV14; J gene: TRBJ2-2; CDR3 DNA: TGTGCCAGCAGCCAACAGGCGAACACCGGGGAGCTGTTTTTT; CDR3 protein: CASSQQANTGELFF
clone size: -; D gene: -; V gene: TRBV4-1; J gene: TRBJ2-3; CDR3 DNA: TGCGCCAGCAGCCACGTGACGGGAACTTTCACAGATACGCAGTATTTT; CDR3 protein: CASSHVTGTFTDTQYF
clone size: once; D gene: TRBD1; V gene: TRBV9; J gene: TRBJ2-7; CDR3 DNA: TGTGCCAGCAGCCCTTCGGACAGGGCCCACGAGCAGTACTTC; CDR3 protein: CASSPSDRAHEQYF
clone size: once; D gene: -; V gene: TRBV28; J gene: TRBJ1-5; CDR3 DNA: TGTGCCACCCGGGAAAAACTATATCAGCCCCAGCATTTT; CDR3 protein: CATREKLYQPQHF
clone size: few; D gene: -; V gene: TRBV9; J gene: TRBJ1-6; CDR3 DNA: TGTGCCAGCAGCGTAGACAGGACTAATTCACCCCTCCACTTT; CDR3 protein: CASSVDRTNSPLHF
clone size: -; D gene: -; V gene: TRBV19; J gene: TRBJ2-2; CDR3 DNA: TGTGCCAGTAGGACGGCGGATGAATTGAACACCGGGGAGCTGTTTTTT; CDR3 protein: CASRTADELNTGELFF